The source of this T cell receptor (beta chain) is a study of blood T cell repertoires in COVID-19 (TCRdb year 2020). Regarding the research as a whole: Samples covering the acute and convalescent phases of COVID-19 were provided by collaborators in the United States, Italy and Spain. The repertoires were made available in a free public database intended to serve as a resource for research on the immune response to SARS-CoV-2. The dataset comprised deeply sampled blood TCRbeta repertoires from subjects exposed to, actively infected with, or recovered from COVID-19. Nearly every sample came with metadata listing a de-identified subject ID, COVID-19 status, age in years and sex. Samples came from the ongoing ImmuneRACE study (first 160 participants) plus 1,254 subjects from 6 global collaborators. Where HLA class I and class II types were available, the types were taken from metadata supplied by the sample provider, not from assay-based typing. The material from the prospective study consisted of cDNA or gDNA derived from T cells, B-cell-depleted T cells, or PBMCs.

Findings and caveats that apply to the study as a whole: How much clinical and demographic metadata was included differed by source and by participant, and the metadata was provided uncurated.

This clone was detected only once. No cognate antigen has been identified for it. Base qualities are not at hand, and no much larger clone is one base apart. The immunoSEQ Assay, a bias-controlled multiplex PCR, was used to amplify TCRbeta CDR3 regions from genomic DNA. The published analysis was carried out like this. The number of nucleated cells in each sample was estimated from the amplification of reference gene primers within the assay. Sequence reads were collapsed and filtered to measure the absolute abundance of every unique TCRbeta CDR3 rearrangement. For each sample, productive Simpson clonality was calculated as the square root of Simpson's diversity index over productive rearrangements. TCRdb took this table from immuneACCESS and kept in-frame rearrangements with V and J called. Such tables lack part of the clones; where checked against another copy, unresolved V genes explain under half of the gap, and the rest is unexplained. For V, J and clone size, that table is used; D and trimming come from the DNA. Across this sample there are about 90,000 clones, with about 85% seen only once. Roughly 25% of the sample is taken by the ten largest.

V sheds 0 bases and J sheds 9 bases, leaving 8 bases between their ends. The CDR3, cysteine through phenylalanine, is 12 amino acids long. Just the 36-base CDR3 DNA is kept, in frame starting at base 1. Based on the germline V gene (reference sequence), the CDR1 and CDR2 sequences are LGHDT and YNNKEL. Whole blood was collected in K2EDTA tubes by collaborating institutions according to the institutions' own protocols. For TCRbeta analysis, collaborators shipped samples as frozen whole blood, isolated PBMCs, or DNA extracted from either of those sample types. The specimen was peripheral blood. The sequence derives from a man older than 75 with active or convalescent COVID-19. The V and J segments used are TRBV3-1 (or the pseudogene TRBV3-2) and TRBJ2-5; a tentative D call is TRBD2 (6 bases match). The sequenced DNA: TGTGCCAGCAGCCAAGACGGGAGACCCCAGTACTTC. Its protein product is CASSQDGRPQYF.